These 20 T cell receptor beta chains came from one sample sequenced in a study of T cells in Graves' hyperthyroidism and ophthalmopathy. Authors of the study amplified TCR beta CDR3 regions from RNA transcripts. Using the HTBI primer set, a first-round RT-PCR was run on the TCR CDR3. In TCRdb, the multiplex PCR reads were re-called with MiXCR into one record per CDR3 protein. The data contain fewer than 900,000 distinct CDR3 sequences, less than 20% of them singletons. Sequencing input: blood. These receptor sequences come from a man between 18 and 35 years old with Graves' hyperthyroidism.

The table lists this clonotype with many counts. This chain connects TRBV29-1 to TRBJ2-1; D perhaps matches TRBD2 (6 bases). This CDR3 comprises 12 residues. The germline CDR1 and CDR2 sequences are SQVTM and ANQGSEA. The CDR3 DNA reads as TGCATCGGGGCAGGAGGGCACAATGAGCAGTTCTTC. This codes for CIGAGGHNEQFF.

Many counts were recorded for this clonotype. The gene calls are TRBV20-1 and TRBJ2-5; maybe TRBD2 (6 bases). Trimming removed 5 bases from V and 6 bases from J, with 10 bases in between. Germline CDR1 DFQATT, CDR2 SNEGSKA (reference sequence). The CDR3 runs to 11 residues. The CDR3 DNA sequence: TGCAGTGCTCCTAGCGAAAAGACCCAGTACTTC. It is translated as CSAPSEKTQYF.

The chain recombines TRBV6-7 with TRBJ2-7; 9 bases agree with TRBD2. TRBV6-7 is filed as an ORF, its function uncertain. This CDR3 is 14 amino acids long. Trimming took 11 bases from V and 3 from J; bases not matched to a gene: 11. The CDR3 protein is CASSSGKTYYEQYF. CDR3 bases: TGTGCCTCATCTAGCGGGAAAACATACTACGAGCAGTACTTC.

The gene calls are TRBV3-1 and TRBJ1-3; D perhaps matches TRBD1 (6 bases). Germline V gene sequence: CDR1 LGHDT, CDR2 YNNKEL (reference sequence). The CDR3 is made up of 16 amino acids. The V end lost 1 base, the J end lost 4 bases, and 14 bases lay between the germline ends. The CDR3: CASSQASGGTGNTIYF. CDR3 DNA: TGTGCCAGCAGCCAAGCATCCGGGGGCACAGGAAACACCATATATTTT.

The gene calls are TRBV12-3 or TRBV12-4 and TRBJ2-7, with 7 bases fitting TRBD1. J gave up 4 bases and V 5 bases, and 8 bases lay outside the gene matches. This CDR3 contains 14 residues. The CDR3 DNA is TGTGCCAGCAGTCGATCAGGGGGATGGTACGAGCAGTACTTC. Translating it yields CASSRSGGWYEQYF.

The chain employs TRBV4-3 and TRBJ2-3, with D tentatively TRBD2 (6 bases). V was trimmed by 1 base and J by 3 bases, leaving 14 bases between them. The CDR3 is made up of 16 amino acids. Per the germline V gene, CDR1 is LGHNA and CDR2 is YSLEER. The CDR3 protein is CASSQGIGGNTDTQYF. CDR3 in DNA: TGCGCCAGCAGCCAAGGGATTGGCGGGAATACAGATACGCAGTATTTT.

The rearrangement links TRBV12-3 or TRBV12-4 to TRBJ2-7; D might be TRBD1 (5 bases). V shed 1 base and J shed 8 bases, with 12 bases lying between them. The CDR3 length is 13 residues. CDR3 protein: CASSLDGREQQYF. The CDR3 coding sequence is TGTGCCAGCAGTTTAGACGGCAGGGAACAGCAGTACTTC.

This clonotype was picked up a small number of times. The V gene is TRBV24-1, the J gene TRBJ2-3; possible D gene TRBD2, 6 bases. The V end was cut by 4 bases, the J end by 8 bases, with 18 bases between. Germline V gene sequence: CDR1 KGHDR, CDR2 SFDVKD. This CDR3 comprises 15 residues. CDR3 region: CATSEAGTGETTQYF. CDR3 sequence (DNA): TGTGCCACCAGTGAGGCTGGGACGGGGGAAACTACGCAGTATTTT.

This rearrangement joins TRBV6-1 to TRBJ1-1; TRBD1 is a possible D gene (6 bases). The germline V and J ends were trimmed by 4 bases and 8 bases, with 11 bases remaining between them. The CDR3 has 12 residues. Germline V gene sequence: CDR1 MNHNS, CDR2 SASEGT. CDR3 DNA: TGTGCCAGCAGTGGTAGGACAGCAGAAGCTTTCTTT. This sequence encodes CASSGRTAEAFF.

Ten or more counts support this clonotype. The CDR3 DNA reads as TGTGCCAGCAGCCACGGGACAGCATCCAATCAGCCCCAGCATTTT. Residues: CASSHGTASNQPQHF. The V gene is TRBV3-1, the J gene TRBJ1-5, with 7 bases lining up with TRBD1. The CDR3 is made up of 15 amino acids. V lost 3 bases to trimming and J lost 3 bases; unmatched junction nucleotides: 5. Germline V gene sequence: CDR1 LGHDT, CDR2 YNNKEL (reference sequence). Drawing the rest from reference TRBV3-1 and TRBJ1-5, the complete variable domain is DTAVSQTPKYLVTQMGNDKSIKCEQNLGHDTMYWYKQDSKKFLKIMFSYNNKELIINETVPNRFSPKSPDKAHLNLHINSLELGDSAVYFCASSHGTASNQPQHFGDGTRLSIL.

This clonotype was picked up many times. V gene TRBV7-8 combines with J gene TRBJ2-1; D may be TRBD1 (6 bases). Trimming stripped 4 bases from V and 2 bases from J, with 18 bases between. Germline CDR1 SGHVS, CDR2 FQNEAQ. CDR3 length equals 17 residues. CDR3 coding DNA: TGTGCCAGCAGCTGGGGGCCCGAAGGCCGAACCTACAATGAGCAGTTCTTC. Amino acid sequence: CASSWGPEGRTYNEQFF.

This clonotype was seen many times. V is TRBV28 and J is TRBJ2-1; 11 nucleotides align to TRBD2. The CDR3 extends over 13 amino acids. V lost 7 bases, J lost 10 bases, and 6 bases stayed unmatched. Looked up from germline, CDR1 is MDHEN and CDR2 is SYDVKM. The CDR3 reads CASTLAGVREQFF. In DNA form, the CDR3 reads TGTGCCAGCACACTAGCGGGAGTCCGGGAGCAGTTCTTC.

This clonotype was seen only a few times. The chain links TRBV6-1 to TRBJ2-5, with TRBD2 matching over 10 bases. The CDR3 totals 15 residues. Germline trimming cut 6 bases from V and 1 base from J; bases unmatched to any gene: 5. Per the germline V gene, CDR1 is MNHNS and CDR2 is SASEGT. The CDR3 reads CASSAWTSGQETQYF. CDR3 in DNA: TGTGCCAGCAGCGCCTGGACTAGCGGCCAAGAGACCCAGTACTTC.

In its sample, this clonotype was seen a few times. V and J are TRBV5-4 and TRBJ1-2; D remains ambiguous. V gave up 4 bases and J gave up 3 bases, with 16 bases separating them. The length of the CDR3 is 15 residues. From germline, CDR1 is SGHNT and CDR2 YYREEE (reference sequence). CDR3 in amino acids: CASSVLTMVDYGYTF. CDR3 DNA: TGTGCCAGCAGCGTCCTTACCATGGTGGACTATGGCTACACCTTC.

There are a few counts of this clonotype. J is TRBJ1-5 and V is TRBV20-1; possible D gene TRBD1, 6 bases. V was pared by 6 bases and J by 5 bases, with 14 bases between. Germline lookup yields CDR1 DFQATT and CDR2 SNEGSKA (reference sequence). The CDR3 runs 13 residues. The CDR3 here is CSADGGGDQPQHF. CDR3 sequence (DNA): TGCAGTGCCGACGGAGGGGGAGATCAGCCCCAGCATTTT.

This sequence joins TRBV20-1 and TRBJ1-4; 8 nucleotides agree with TRBD1. Germline trimming cut 6 bases from V and 5 bases from J; bases unmatched to any gene: 8. CDR1 and CDR2 from the germline V gene are DFQATT and SNEGSKA (reference sequence). The CDR3 has 14 residues. As DNA, the CDR3 is TGCAGTGCCAATCCCCGGGACAGGAATGAAAAACTGTTTTTT. Its protein is CSANPRDRNEKLFF.

The chain is built from TRBV9 and TRBJ2-7; D possibly matches TRBD1 or TRBD2 (5 bases each). The V gene lost 0 bases and the J gene lost 6 bases, with 16 bases spanning the gap. The CDR3 is 15 residues long. The V gene's germline CDR1 is SGDLS and CDR2 YYNGEE. The CDR3 coding sequence is TGTGCCAGCAGCGTAGGGGACGGTCGCCACCGCGAGCAGTACTTC. This codes for CASSVGDGRHREQYF.

This clonotype showed up just a few times. J is TRBJ1-6 and V is TRBV11-2, with 7 bases fitting TRBD1. Germline trimming cut 1 base from V and 4 bases from J; bases unmatched to any gene: 4. Germline lookup yields CDR1 SGHAT and CDR2 FQNNGV. The CDR3 has 16 residues. The CDR3 loop reads CASSLAGTVYNSPLHF. The CDR3, as DNA: TGTGCCAGCAGCTTAGCGGGGACAGTTTATAATTCACCCCTCCACTTT.

Turning to this clonotype: The CDR3 does not end in the conserved phenylalanine or tryptophan, so this is likely a read error. The genes are TRBV6-9 and TRBJ2-7; unclear D gene. Germline V gene data show CDR1 as MNHGY and CDR2 as SVAAGI. The V end was cut by 11 bases, the J end by 0 bases, with 11 bases between. This CDR3 has 12 residues. In DNA form, the CDR3 reads TGTGCCGGCCACGCGTACTCCTACGAGCAGTACCTC. Translation gives CAGHAYSYEQYL.

V usage is TRBV9 and J usage is TRBJ1-2, with D possibly matching TRBD1 (5 bases). Per germline, CDR1 SGDLS and CDR2 YYNGEE. V gave up 0 bases and J gave up 8 bases, with 17 bases separating them. This CDR3 has 15 residues. CDR3 bases: TGTGCCAGCAGCGTAGATCTAGGGGCCTACGGGGGCTACACCTTC. As protein: CASSVDLGAYGGYTF.